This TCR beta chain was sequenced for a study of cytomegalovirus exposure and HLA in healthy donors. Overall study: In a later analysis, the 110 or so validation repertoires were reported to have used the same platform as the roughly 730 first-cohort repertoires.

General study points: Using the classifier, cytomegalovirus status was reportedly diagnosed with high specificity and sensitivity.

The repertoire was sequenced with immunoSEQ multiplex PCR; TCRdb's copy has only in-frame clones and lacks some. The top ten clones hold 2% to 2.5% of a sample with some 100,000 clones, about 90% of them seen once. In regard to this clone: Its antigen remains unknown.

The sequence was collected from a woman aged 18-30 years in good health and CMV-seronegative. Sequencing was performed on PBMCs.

The CDR3 sequence: CASSLDGGSQYNEQFF. CDR3 bases: TGTGCCAGCAGCTTAGATGGCGGGAGCCAGTACAATGAGCAGTTCTTC. This rearrangement joins TRBV11-3 to TRBJ2-1, with 7 bases matching TRBD2. The CDR3 spans 16 residues. Germline-derived CDR1 and CDR2 are SGHNT and YENEEA. Trimming at V came to 0 bases and at J to 4 bases, leaving 6 bases not matched to a gene.